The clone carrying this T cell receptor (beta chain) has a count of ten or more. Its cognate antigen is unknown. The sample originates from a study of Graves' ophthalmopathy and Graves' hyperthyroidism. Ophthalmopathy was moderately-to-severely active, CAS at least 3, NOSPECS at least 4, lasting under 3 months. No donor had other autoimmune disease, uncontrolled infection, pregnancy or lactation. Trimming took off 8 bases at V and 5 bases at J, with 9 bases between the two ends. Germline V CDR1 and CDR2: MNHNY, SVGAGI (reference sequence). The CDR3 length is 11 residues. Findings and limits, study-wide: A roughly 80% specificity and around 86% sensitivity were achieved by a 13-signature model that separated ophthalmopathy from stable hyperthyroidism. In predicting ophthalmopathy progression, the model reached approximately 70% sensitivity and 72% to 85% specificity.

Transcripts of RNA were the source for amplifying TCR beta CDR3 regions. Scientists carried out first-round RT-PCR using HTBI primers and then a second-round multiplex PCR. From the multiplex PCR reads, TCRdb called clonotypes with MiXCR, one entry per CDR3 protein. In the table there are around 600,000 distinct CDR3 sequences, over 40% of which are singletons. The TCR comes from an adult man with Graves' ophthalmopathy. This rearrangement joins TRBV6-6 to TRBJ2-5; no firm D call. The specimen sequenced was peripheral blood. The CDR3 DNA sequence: TGTGCCAGCTCCAATCCGGAGACCCAGTACTTC. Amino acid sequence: CASSNPETQYF.